Listed here are 9 T cell receptor beta chains from one sample, sequenced in a study of blood T cell repertoires in COVID-19. Assay used: immunoSEQ multiplex PCR; TCRdb lists only in-frame clones, some missing. The top ten clones hold about 29% of a sample with tens of thousands of clones, 83% of them seen once. Sequencing was performed on peripheral blood. The receptor source for this set is a woman of 80 years or more with acute or convalescent COVID-19.

A single count supports this clone. The chain combines TRBV6-2 or TRBV6-3 with TRBJ1-5; D gene ambiguous. The germline V and J ends were trimmed by 2 bases and 9 bases, with 8 bases remaining between them. Germline V gene data show CDR1 as MNHEY and CDR2 as SVGEGT. This CDR3 spans 12 amino acids. For the CDR3, the DNA is TGTGCCAGCAGTTACGAGTTCTGGCCCCAGCATTTT. Residues: CASSYEFWPQHF.

This chain uses TRBV10-3 with TRBJ2-5; 7 nucleotides line up with TRBD1. V was pared by 3 bases and J by 3 bases, with 10 bases of the junction left unmatched. The CDR3 runs to 16 residues. In germline, CDR1 is ENHRY, CDR2 SYGVKD. CDR3 sequence: CAISDNRGRDEETQYF. CDR3 nucleotide sequence: TGTGCCATCAGTGATAACAGGGGACGGGATGAAGAGACCCAGTACTTC.

The CDR3 reads CAISGQVNTGELFF. DNA for the CDR3: TGTGCCATCAGTGGACAGGTTAACACCGGGGAGCTGTTTTTT. The rearrangement uses TRBV10-3 and TRBJ2-2, with TRBD1 as a possible D gene (6 bases). This CDR3 has 14 residues. Germline V lookup: CDR1 ENHRY, CDR2 SYGVKD. Trimming left V 4 bases short and J 2 bases short, with 8 bases between.

The rearrangement joins TRBV5-1 to TRBJ2-6; D remains unclear. V was shortened by 5 bases and J by 0 bases, with 18 bases between the two germline ends. This CDR3 spans 18 amino acids. Per the germline V gene, CDR1 is SGHRS and CDR2 is YFSETQ. This CDR3 is CASRISLARFSGANVLTF. The CDR3 DNA sequence: TGCGCCAGCAGAATCTCGTTGGCCCGATTCTCTGGGGCCAACGTCCTGACTTTC.

The V call is TRBV25-1, the J call TRBJ1-1; weak D call: TRBD1 (6 bases). CDR1 is MGHDK, CDR2 SYGVNS, per germline. There are 15 residues in the CDR3. V dropped 3 bases and J dropped 5 bases, with 16 bases sitting between them. The CDR3 nucleotides read TGTGCCAGCAGTGACCTTCTTTCAGGGGTGACTGAAGCTTTCTTT. Translating gives CASSDLLSGVTEAFF.

V and J are TRBV7-2 and TRBJ1-2, with TRBD1 as a possible D gene (5 bases). The CDR3 contains 15 residues. Germline values: CDR1 SGHTA, CDR2 FQGNSA. Trimming took 3 bases from V and 2 from J, leaving 13 bases between them. The CDR3 DNA reads TGTGCCAGCAGCTTTAGGCCGGGGGAAAACTATGGCTACACCTTC. This codes for CASSFRPGENYGYTF.

The chain is built from TRBV19 and TRBJ1-1, with 8 bases matching TRBD1. The CDR3 spans 12 residues. V shed 9 bases and J 4 bases; nucleotides not matched to a gene: 4. Germline CDR1 is LNHDA and CDR2 is SQIVND (reference sequence). The CDR3 spells CASRTGFTEAFF. CDR3 coding DNA: TGTGCCAGCAGGACAGGGTTCACTGAAGCTTTCTTT.

The V gene is TRBV19, the J gene TRBJ1-5; 8 bases are shared with TRBD1. The germline V gene has CDR1 LNHDA and CDR2 SQIVND (reference sequence). Trimming removed 5 bases from V and 3 bases from J; junction bases left unmatched: 6. This CDR3 contains 15 residues. The CDR3 DNA reads as TGTGCCAGTAGTCACGACAGGGGCGCCAATCAGCCCCAGCATTTT. Its translation is CASSHDRGANQPQHF.

CDR3 region: CASSQDSQETQYF. The CDR3 DNA is TGTGCCAGCAGCCAGGACAGCCAAGAGACCCAGTACTTC. The chain combines TRBV2 with TRBJ2-5, with D tentatively TRBD1 (6 bases). The V and J ends lost 6 bases and 1 base respectively, with 9 bases between them. The CDR3 contains 13 residues. CDR1 and CDR2 (germline): SNHLY, FYNNEI.